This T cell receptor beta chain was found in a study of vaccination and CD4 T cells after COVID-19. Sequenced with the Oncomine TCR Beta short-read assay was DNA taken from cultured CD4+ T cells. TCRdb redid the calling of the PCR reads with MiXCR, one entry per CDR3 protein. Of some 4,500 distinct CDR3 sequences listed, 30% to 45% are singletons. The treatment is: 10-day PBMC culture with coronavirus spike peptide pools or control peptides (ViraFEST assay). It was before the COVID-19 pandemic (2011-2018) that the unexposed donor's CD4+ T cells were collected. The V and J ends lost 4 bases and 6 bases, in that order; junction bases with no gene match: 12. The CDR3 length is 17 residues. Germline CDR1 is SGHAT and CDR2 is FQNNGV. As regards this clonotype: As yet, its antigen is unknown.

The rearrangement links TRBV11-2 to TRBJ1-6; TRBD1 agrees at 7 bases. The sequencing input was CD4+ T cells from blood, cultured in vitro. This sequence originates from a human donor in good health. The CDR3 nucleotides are TGTGCCAGCAGCTCCCACCCCGGGACAGTGGTTAATTCACCCCTCCACTTT. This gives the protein CASSSHPGTVVNSPLHF.